The next 21 T cell receptor beta chains were all read from a single sample in a study of blood T cell repertoires in COVID-19. The protocol was immunoSEQ multiplex PCR, while the TCRdb copy is restricted to in-frame clones and leaves out a portion. Altogether about 400,000 clones are present, roughly 86% being singletons, with the ten largest covering 3%. The sequenced sample consisted of peripheral blood. Receptors were obtained from a human donor in a cohort sampled during active COVID-19.

The V gene is TRBV7-9, the J gene TRBJ2-3; TRBD2 agrees at 12 bases. Looked up from germline, CDR1 is SEHNR and CDR2 is FQNEAQ (reference sequence). This CDR3 region has 17 residues. With 5 bases clipped from V and 3 bases from J, the junction kept 9 bases outside the gene matches. The chain's CDR3 is CASSRGGLAGTTDTQYF. The CDR3 nucleotides are TGTGCCAGCAGCCGGGGAGGACTAGCGGGAACAACAGATACGCAGTATTTT.

The CDR3, as DNA: TGTGCCAGCAGCTTGGGGGACAGCTACAATGAGCAGTTCTTC. Residues: CASSLGDSYNEQFF. The rearrangement uses TRBV5-6 and TRBJ2-1, with 7 bases identical to TRBD1. The CDR3 consists of 14 residues. V was clipped by 0 bases and J by 3 bases; unmatched bases: 0. Germline values: CDR1 SGHDT, CDR2 YYEEEE.

The chain employs TRBV30 and TRBJ2-7, with TRBD2 as a possible D gene (5 bases). The V and J ends lost 5 bases and 3 bases respectively, with 17 bases between them. Germline V gives CDR1 GTSNPN, CDR2 SVGIG (reference sequence). CDR3 length: 14 residues. In DNA, the CDR3 is TGTGCCTGGGATAAAGGAGGTGTCTACTACGAGCAGTACTTC. Its protein is CAWDKGGVYYEQYF.

The J gene is TRBJ2-7, the V gene TRBV9; 8 bases align to TRBD2. The CDR3 covers 15 residues. J lost 6 bases, V lost 4 bases, and 12 bases had no gene match. Germline V gives CDR1 SGDLS, CDR2 YYNGEE. The chain's CDR3 is CASSPRGGYMGEQYF. The CDR3 DNA follows: TGTGCCAGCAGCCCCCGGGGGGGGTATATGGGCGAGCAGTACTTC.

This sequence joins TRBV24-1 and TRBJ2-1; 8 nucleotides line up with TRBD1. The CDR3 sequence is 14 residues long. Germline-derived CDR1 and CDR2 are KGHDR and SFDVKD. The V and J ends lost 5 bases and 8 bases, in that order; junction bases with no gene match: 7. DNA for the CDR3: TGTGCCACCAGTGCGGGACAGGTATACGATGAGCAGTTCTTC. Encoded protein: CATSAGQVYDEQFF.

This sequence joins TRBV6-5 and TRBJ2-5; the D gene is possibly TRBD1 (6 bases). The CDR3 length is 14 residues. Germline values: CDR1 MNHEY, CDR2 SVGAGI. With 7 bases removed from V and 3 bases from J, the gap between germline ends came to 15 bases. DNA of the CDR3: TGTGCCAGCACAGGCTGGGACAAAGAAGAGACCCAGTACTTC. As protein: CASTGWDKEETQYF.

The chain recombines TRBV29-1 with TRBJ2-1; 10 nucleotides align to TRBD2. The CDR3 length is 15 residues. Germline lookup yields CDR1 SQVTM and CDR2 ANQGSEA. V shed 2 bases and J 8 bases; nucleotides not matched to a gene: 9. The CDR3 reads CSVENQRGGTDEQFF. The CDR3 DNA sequence: TGCAGCGTTGAAAACCAGCGGGGGGGTACAGATGAGCAGTTCTTC.

The V gene is TRBV28, the J gene TRBJ1-5; the D gene is possibly TRBD1 (6 bases). V gave up 8 bases and J gave up 2 bases, with 16 bases separating them. CDR1 and CDR2 from the germline V gene are MDHEN and SYDVKM. The CDR3 length is 15 residues. The CDR3 spells CASSVGGLGNQPQHF. In DNA form, the CDR3 reads TGTGCCAGCTCCGTAGGGGGATTGGGCAATCAGCCCCAGCATTTT.

J is TRBJ2-3 and V is TRBV19; 12 bases agree with TRBD2. Trimming at V came to 4 bases and at J to 2 bases, leaving 4 bases not matched to a gene. CDR1 LNHDA and CDR2 SQIVND come from the germline V gene (reference sequence). The CDR3 loop spans 16 amino acids. CDR3 DNA sequence: TGTGCCAGTAGTAGAAGGACTAGCGGGGACACAGATACGCAGTATTTT. Translation gives CASSRRTSGDTDTQYF.

The genes are TRBV15 and TRBJ2-1; TRBD2 matches 12 bases. The CDR3 is made up of 16 amino acids. The germline gives CDR1 LNHNV, CDR2 YYDKDF (reference sequence). V was clipped by 5 bases and J by 4 bases; unmatched bases: 6. The CDR3 region is CATSPTSGGQYNEQFF. The CDR3 bases are TGTGCCACCAGCCCGACTAGCGGGGGACAATACAATGAGCAGTTCTTC.

The genes are TRBV15 and TRBJ1-5; tentatively, D is TRBD1 (6 bases). CDR1 and CDR2 from the germline V gene are LNHNV and YYDKDF (reference sequence). V lost 1 base, J lost 4 bases, and 11 bases lay in between. The CDR3 consists of 15 residues. The CDR3 reads CATSRVGGPNQPQHF. CDR3 bases: TGTGCCACCAGCAGAGTCGGGGGGCCTAATCAGCCCCAGCATTTT. The full variable domain, its missing parts supplied by reference TRBV15 and TRBJ1-5, is DAMVIQNPRYQVTQFGKPVTLSCSQTLNHNVMYWYQQKSSQAPKLLFHYYDKDFNNEADTPDNFQSRRPNTSFCFLDIRSPGLGDTAMYLCATSRVGGPNQPQHFGDGTRLSIL.

The rearrangement links TRBV4-1 to TRBJ2-1, with D perhaps matching TRBD1 (6 bases). The ends were cut back, 2 bases at V and 4 bases at J, with 9 bases in the middle. The V gene's germline CDR1 is MGHRA and CDR2 YSYEKL. The CDR3 runs 14 residues. The CDR3 region is CASSQLTGYNEQFF. CDR3 coding DNA: TGCGCCAGCAGCCAACTAACAGGGTACAATGAGCAGTTCTTC.

The V gene is TRBV19, the J gene TRBJ1-6, with TRBD1 as a possible D gene (6 bases). The germline V and J ends were trimmed by 6 bases and 8 bases, with 32 bases remaining between them. Germline assignment: CDR1 LNHDA and CDR2 SQIVND (reference sequence). This CDR3 has 20 amino acids. In DNA form, the CDR3 reads TGTGCCAGTAGCCAGACAGGAGCCGACCACCCATCGATTTCGGATTCACCCCTCCACTTT. As protein: CASSQTGADHPSISDSPLHF.

Details on this clone: At the DNA level, this CDR3 is encoded by other sequences in the same sample as well. This chain connects TRBV10-3 to TRBJ2-5, with D possibly matching TRBD1 (6 bases). The CDR3 is 12 residues long. V gave up 3 bases and J gave up 4 bases, with 6 bases separating them. Per the germline V gene, CDR1 is ENHRY and CDR2 is SYGVKD. CDR3 bases: TGTGCCATCAGTGAACAGGGAGAGACCCAGTACTTC. Amino acid sequence: CAISEQGETQYF.

The chain uses TRBV9 and TRBJ2-3; D may be TRBD2 (6 bases). CDR1 SGDLS and CDR2 YYNGEE come from the germline V gene. This CDR3 has 15 residues. Trimming took off 0 bases at V and 1 base at J, with 9 bases between the two ends. This CDR3 reads CASSVGGERTDTQYF. The CDR3 bases are TGTGCCAGCAGCGTAGGGGGGGAGCGCACAGATACGCAGTATTTT.

This rearrangement joins TRBV18 to TRBJ2-1; TRBD2 matches at 12 bases. V shed 1 base, J shed 8 bases, and the junction held 3 bases outside the gene matches. This CDR3 is 15 amino acids long. Germline CDR1 reads KGHSH; CDR2 reads LQKENI. The CDR3 nucleotides read TGTGCCAGCTCACCACGGACTAGCGGGGACGATGAGCAGTTCTTC. Amino acids: CASSPRTSGDDEQFF.

This sequence joins TRBV5-8 and TRBJ2-1, with D perhaps TRBD2 (5 bases). The V gene's germline CDR1 is SGHTS and CDR2 YDEGEE. This CDR3 has 17 residues. Trimming removed 1 base from V and 0 bases from J, with 14 bases in between. DNA for the CDR3: TGTGCCAGCAGCTTGCCGGGGAAAGCGAGCTCCTACAATGAGCAGTTCTTC. It is translated as CASSLPGKASSYNEQFF.

V is TRBV11-3 and J is TRBJ2-3; D gene uncertain. Trimming stripped 3 bases from V and 5 bases from J, with 15 bases between. This CDR3 contains 15 residues. The germline V gene has CDR1 SGHNT and CDR2 YENEEA. CDR3 loop: CASSFSGFRGDTQYF. DNA of the CDR3: TGTGCCAGCAGCTTCTCCGGGTTCCGCGGAGATACGCAGTATTTT.

This chain connects TRBV11-2 to TRBJ2-2, with 9 bases matching TRBD2. The CDR3 totals 15 residues. The trim removed 5 bases at V and 5 bases at J, leaving 6 bases unmatched. Germline V CDR1 and CDR2: SGHAT, FQNNGV. The CDR3 loop is CASSPGLAGTGELFF. Written as DNA, the CDR3 is TGTGCCAGCAGCCCGGGGCTAGCGGGGACCGGGGAGCTGTTTTTT.

This chain uses TRBV29-1 with TRBJ2-7; a weak D match, TRBD2 (7 bases). The CDR3 runs to 13 residues. Germline V CDR1 and CDR2: SQVTM, ANQGSEA. Trimming took 6 bases from V and 4 from J, leaving 16 bases between them. CDR3 DNA: TGCAGCGTGTCGAGGGGGGGGGTGTACGAGCAGTACTTC. Its translation is CSVSRGGVYEQYF.

The V gene is TRBV7-3, the J gene TRBJ1-2; TRBD1 matches 7 bases. The CDR3 is 13 amino acids. Germline CDR1 is SGHTA and CDR2 is FQGTGA. Trimming cost V 5 bases and J 4 bases; bases outside gene matches: 4. The CDR3 DNA is TGTGCCAGCAGCCTGGACAGGTTCTATGGCTACACCTTC. The encoded protein is CASSLDRFYGYTF. Filled out from reference TRBV7-3 and TRBJ1-2, the complete variable domain reads GAGVSQTPSNKVTEKGKYVELRCDPISGHTALYWYRQSLGQGPEFLIYFQGTGAADDSGLPNDRFFAVRPEGSVSTLKIQRTERGDSAVYLCASSLDRFYGYTFGSGTRLTVV.